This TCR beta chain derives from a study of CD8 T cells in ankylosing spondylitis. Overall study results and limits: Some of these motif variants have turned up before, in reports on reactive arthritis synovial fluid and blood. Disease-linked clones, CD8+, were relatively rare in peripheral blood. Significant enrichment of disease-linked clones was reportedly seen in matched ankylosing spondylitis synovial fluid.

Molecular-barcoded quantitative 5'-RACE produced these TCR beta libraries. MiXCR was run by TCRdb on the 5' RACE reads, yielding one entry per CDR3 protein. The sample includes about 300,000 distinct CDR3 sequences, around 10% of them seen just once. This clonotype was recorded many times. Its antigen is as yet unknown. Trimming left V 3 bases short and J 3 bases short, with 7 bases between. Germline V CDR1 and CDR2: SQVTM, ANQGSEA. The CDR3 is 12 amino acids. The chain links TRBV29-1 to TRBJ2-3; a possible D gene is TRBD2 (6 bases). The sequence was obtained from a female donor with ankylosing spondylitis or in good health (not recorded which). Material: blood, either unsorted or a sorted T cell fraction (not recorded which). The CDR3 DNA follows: TGCAGCGTTGAGGAGGGGACAGATACGCAGTATTTT. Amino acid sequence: CSVEEGTDTQYF.